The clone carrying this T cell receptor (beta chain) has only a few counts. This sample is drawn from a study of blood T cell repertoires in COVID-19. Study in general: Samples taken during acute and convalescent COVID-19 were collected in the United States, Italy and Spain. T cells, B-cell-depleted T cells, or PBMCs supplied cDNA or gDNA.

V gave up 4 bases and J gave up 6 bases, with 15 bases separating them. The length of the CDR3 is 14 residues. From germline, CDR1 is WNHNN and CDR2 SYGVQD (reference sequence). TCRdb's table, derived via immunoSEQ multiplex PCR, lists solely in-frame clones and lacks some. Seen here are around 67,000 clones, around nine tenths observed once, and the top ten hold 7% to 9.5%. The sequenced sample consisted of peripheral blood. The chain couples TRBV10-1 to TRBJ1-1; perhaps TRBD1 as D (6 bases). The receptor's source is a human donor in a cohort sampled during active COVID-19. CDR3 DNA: TGCGCCAGCAGTGCACAGGGCTGGGGAGCTGAAGCTTTCTTT. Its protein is CASSAQGWGAEAFF.